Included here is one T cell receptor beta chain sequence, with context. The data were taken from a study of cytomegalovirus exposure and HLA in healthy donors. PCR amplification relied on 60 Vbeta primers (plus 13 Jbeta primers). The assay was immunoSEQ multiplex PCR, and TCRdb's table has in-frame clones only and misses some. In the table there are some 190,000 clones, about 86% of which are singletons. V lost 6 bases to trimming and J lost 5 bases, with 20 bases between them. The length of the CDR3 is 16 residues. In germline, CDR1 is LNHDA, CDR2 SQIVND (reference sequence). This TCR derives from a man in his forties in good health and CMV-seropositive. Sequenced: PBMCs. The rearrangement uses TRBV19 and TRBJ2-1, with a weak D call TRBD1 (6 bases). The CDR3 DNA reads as TGTGCCAGTAGACGAGCCGGGTCCAACAGGGACAATGAGCAGTTCTTC. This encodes CASRRAGSNRDNEQFF.